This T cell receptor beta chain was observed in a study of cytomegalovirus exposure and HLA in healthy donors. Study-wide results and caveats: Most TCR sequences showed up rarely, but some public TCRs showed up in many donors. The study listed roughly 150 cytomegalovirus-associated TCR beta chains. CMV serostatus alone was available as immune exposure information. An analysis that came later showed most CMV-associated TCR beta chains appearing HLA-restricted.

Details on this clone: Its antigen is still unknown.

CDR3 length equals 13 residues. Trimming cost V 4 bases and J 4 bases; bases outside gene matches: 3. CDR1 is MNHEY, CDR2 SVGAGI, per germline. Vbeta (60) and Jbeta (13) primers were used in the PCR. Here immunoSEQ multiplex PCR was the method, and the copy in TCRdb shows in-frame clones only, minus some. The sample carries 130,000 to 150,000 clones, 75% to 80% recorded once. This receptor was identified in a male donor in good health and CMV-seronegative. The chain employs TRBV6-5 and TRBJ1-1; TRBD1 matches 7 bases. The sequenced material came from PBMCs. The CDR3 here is CASSLQGFTEAFF. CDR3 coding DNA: TGTGCCAGCAGTTTACAGGGGTTCACTGAAGCTTTCTTT.